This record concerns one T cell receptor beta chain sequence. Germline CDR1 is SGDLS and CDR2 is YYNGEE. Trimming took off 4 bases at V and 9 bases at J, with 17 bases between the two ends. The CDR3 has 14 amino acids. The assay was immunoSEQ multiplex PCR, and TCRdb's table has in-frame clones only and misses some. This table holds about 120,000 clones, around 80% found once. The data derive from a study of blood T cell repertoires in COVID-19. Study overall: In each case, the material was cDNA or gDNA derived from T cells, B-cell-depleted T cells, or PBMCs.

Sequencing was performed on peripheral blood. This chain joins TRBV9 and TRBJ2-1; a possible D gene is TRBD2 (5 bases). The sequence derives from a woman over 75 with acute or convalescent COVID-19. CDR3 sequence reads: CASSSRGPKGEQFF. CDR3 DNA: TGTGCCAGCAGCTCACGCGGGCCGAAGGGTGAGCAGTTCTTC.